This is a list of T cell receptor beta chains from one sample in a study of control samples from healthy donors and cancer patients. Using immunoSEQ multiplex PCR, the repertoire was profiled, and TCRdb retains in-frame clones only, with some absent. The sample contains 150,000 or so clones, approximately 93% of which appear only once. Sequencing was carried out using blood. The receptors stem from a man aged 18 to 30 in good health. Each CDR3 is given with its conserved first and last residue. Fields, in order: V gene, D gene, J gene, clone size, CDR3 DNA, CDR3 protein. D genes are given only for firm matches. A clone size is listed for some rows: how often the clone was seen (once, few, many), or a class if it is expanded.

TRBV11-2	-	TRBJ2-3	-	TGTGCCAGCAGCCTCGATACGCAGTATTTT	CASSLDTQYF
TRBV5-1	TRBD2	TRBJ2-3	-	TGCGCCAGCAGCTTCAGGGTAGCGGGAGGGGATACGCAGTATTTT	CASSFRVAGGDTQYF
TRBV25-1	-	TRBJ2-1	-	TGTGCCAGCAGTTTACACAATGAGCAGTTCTTC	CASSLHNEQFF
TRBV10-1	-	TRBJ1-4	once	TGCGCCAGCAGTGACAGGGCAACTAATGAAAAACTGTTTTTT	CASSDRATNEKLFF
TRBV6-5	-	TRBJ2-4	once	TGTGCCAGCGGAGGGGCGGGGAACGCAAACATTCAGTACTTC	CASGGAGNANIQYF
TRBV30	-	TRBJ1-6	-	TGTGCCTGGAGTACACCAGTAAGGTGGGATTCACCCCTCCACTTT	CAWSTPVRWDSPLHF
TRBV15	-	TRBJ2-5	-	TGTGCCACCAAAGGGGCGGACCAAGAGACCCAGTACTTC	CATKGADQETQYF
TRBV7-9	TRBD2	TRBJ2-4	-	TGTGCCAGCAGCTTAGATACAGCGGGGGGGAATTGGAACATTCAGTACTTC	CASSLDTAGGNWNIQYF
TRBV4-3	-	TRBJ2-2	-	TGCGCCAGCAGCCCTTTAGAGGCTCACACCGGGGAGCTGTTTTTT	CASSPLEAHTGELFF
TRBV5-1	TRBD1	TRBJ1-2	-	TGCGCCAGCAGCCTATCAGACAGGGGCTTGCGTGGCTACACCTTC	CASSLSDRGLRGYTF
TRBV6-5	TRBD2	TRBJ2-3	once	TGTGCCAGCACCAAAGCGGGGGGCGCAGATACGCAGTATTTT	CASTKAGGADTQYF
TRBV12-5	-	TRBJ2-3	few	TGTGCTAGTGGTTTGGTATTACAAGTCACAGATACGCAGTATTTT	CASGLVLQVTDTQYF
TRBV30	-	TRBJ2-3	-	TGTGCCTGGAGTGTAACCCGGTACACAGATACGCAGTATTTT	CAWSVTRYTDTQYF
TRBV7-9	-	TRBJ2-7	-	TGTGCCAGCAGCTTAGCAGGGCAGGAGCTCAACGAGCAGTACTTC	CASSLAGQELNEQYF
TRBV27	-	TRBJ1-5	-	TGTGCCAGCAGTTATGGGGGAAGCAATCAGCCCCAGCATTTT	CASSYGGSNQPQHF
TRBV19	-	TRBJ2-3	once	TGTGCCAGTAGTATCGGCGTAGATACGCAGTATTTT	CASSIGVDTQYF
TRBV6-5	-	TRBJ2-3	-	TGTGCCAGCCGGGTCAGCTTTAGCACAGATACGCAGTATTTT	CASRVSFSTDTQYF
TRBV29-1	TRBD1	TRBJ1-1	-	TGCAGTGCACTGACAGGGGGGGTAGGAACTGAAGCTTTCTTT	CSALTGGVGTEAFF
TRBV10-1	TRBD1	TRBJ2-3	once	TGCGCCAGCAGCAGGACAGGGGGTGATACGCAGTATTTT	CASSRTGGDTQYF
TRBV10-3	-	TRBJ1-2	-	TGTGCCATCAGTGAGAGCGGTGAGGGGCGTGGGTTTGGCTACACCTTC	CAISESGEGRGFGYTF
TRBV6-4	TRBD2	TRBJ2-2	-	TGTGCCAGCAGCGGACTAGCGGCCACCGGGGAGCTGTTTTTT	CASSGLAATGELFF
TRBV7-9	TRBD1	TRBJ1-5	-	TGTGCCAGCAGCTTAGTGGGGGCAGGGGGATTACTCCAGCCCCAGCATTTT	CASSLVGAGGLLQPQHF
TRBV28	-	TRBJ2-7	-	TGTGCCAGCAGTGCACTAGGCTACGAGCAGTACTTC	CASSALGYEQYF
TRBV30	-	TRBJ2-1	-	TGTGCCTGGAGGGTCGGGGAACCCTACAATGAGCAGTTCTTC	CAWRVGEPYNEQFF
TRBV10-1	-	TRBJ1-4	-	TGCGCCAGCAGCCCGACTCCGGGAACCGGAAAACTGTTTTTT	CASSPTPGTGKLFF
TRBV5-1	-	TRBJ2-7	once	TGCGCCAGCAGCTTGGGGAGCTCCTACGAGCAGTACTTC	CASSLGSSYEQYF
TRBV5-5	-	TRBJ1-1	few	TGTGCCAGCAGCCCCGTACTCCGGAACACTGAAGCTTTCTTT	CASSPVLRNTEAFF
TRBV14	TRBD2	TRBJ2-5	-	TGTGCCAGCAGCACCCGGACTAGCGGACAAGAGACCCAGTACTTC	CASSTRTSGQETQYF
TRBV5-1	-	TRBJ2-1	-	TGCGCCAGCAGCTTGGACAGTCTCTTGTTGAATGAGCAGTTCTTC	CASSLDSLLLNEQFF
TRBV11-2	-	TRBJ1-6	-	TGTGCCAGCAGCTTAAGCGCCGGGAATAATTCACCCCTCCACTTT	CASSLSAGNNSPLHF
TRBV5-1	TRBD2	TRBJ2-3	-	TGCGCCAGCAGCCCTCAGGGACTAGCTCGAGATACGCAGTATTTT	CASSPQGLARDTQYF
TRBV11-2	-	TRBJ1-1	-	TGTGCCAGCAGCCGGGGGTATACTCTTGAAGCTTTCTTT	CASSRGYTLEAFF
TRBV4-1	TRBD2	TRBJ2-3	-	TGCGCCAGCAGCCACTCCTGGGGTAGCGGGATCACAGATACGCAGTATTTT	CASSHSWGSGITDTQYF
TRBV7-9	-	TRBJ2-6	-	TGTGCCAGTTGGACTACAGTGCGCCCTGGGGCCAACGTCCTGACTTTC	CASWTTVRPGANVLTF
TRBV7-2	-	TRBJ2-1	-	TGTGCCAGCAGCTTAGACAGGGCGCGACAGTTCTTC	CASSLDRARQFF
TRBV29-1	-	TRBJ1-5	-	TGCAGCGTCGCCTGGATAGGGAGTAATCAGCCCCAGCATTTT	CSVAWIGSNQPQHF
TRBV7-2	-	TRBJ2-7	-	TGTGCCAGCAGCCAAAGATCCGGGGGCGAGCAGTACTTC	CASSQRSGGEQYF
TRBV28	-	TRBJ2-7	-	TGTGCCAGCAGTCTAAATAGCAGGTACGAGCAGTACTTC	CASSLNSRYEQYF
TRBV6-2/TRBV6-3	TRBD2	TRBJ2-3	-	TGTGCCAGCAGTCCGACTAGCGGCCGCACAGATACGCAGTATTTT	CASSPTSGRTDTQYF
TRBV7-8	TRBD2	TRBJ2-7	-	TGTGCCAGCAGCCTCGGGGAGGTAGCGGGCGAGCAGTACTTC	CASSLGEVAGEQYF
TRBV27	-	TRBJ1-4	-	TGTGCCAGCAGTTCTCGGACGGTGAATGAAAAACTGTTTTTT	CASSSRTVNEKLFF
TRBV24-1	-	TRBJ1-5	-	TGTGCCACCAGCCCGTGGGGTAGCAATCAGCCCCAGCATTTT	CATSPWGSNQPQHF
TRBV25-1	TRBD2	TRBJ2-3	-	TGTGCCAGCAGTGACGACGGGGGGGGAGATACGCAGTATTTT	CASSDDGGGDTQYF
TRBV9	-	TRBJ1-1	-	TGTGCCAGCAGCGTAGATGGGGTCACTGAAGCTTTCTTT	CASSVDGVTEAFF
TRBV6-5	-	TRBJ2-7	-	TGTGCCAGCAGCCCAGGGGGGACCTCCTACGAGCAGTACTTC	CASSPGGTSYEQYF
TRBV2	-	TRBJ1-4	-	TGTGCCAGCAGTCCCTCCCCCCATGAAAAACTGTTTTTT	CASSPSPHEKLFF
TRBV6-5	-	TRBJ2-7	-	TGTGCCAGCAGTTACTCGCATTCTGGGGAGCAGTACTTC	CASSYSHSGEQYF
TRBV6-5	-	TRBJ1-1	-	TGTGCCAGCAGAACGGGACGGAACACTGAAGCTTTCTTT	CASRTGRNTEAFF
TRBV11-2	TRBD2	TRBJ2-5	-	TGTGCCAGCAGCCCCCCGGCTAGCGGGAGGTACCAAGAGACCCAGTACTTC	CASSPPASGRYQETQYF
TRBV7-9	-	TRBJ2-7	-	TGTGCCAGCAGTGGGACCCCGAACCACGAGCAGTACTTC	CASSGTPNHEQYF
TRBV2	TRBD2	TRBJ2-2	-	TGTGCCAGCAGTGAACGCGTCGGGGGGAACACCGGGGAACTGTTTTTT	CASSERVGGNTGELFF
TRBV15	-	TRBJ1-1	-	TGTGCCACCAGCAGAGATATGGGGAGGAACACTGAAGCTTTCTTT	CATSRDMGRNTEAFF
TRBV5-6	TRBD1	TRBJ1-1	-	TGTGCCAGCAGCCGGAGGGGACAGATGAACACTGAAGCTTTCTTT	CASSRRGQMNTEAFF
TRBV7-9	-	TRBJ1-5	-	TGTGCCAGCAGCTTAGGGACGGGAGGTGTGGATCAGCCCCAGCATTTT	CASSLGTGGVDQPQHF
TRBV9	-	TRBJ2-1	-	TGTGCCAGCAGCGTTGTTTCCGATTTTAGCAATGAGCAGTTCTTC	CASSVVSDFSNEQFF